A selection of T cell receptor beta chains follows, all from one sample in a study of blood T cell repertoires in COVID-19. TCRdb's table, derived via immunoSEQ multiplex PCR, lists solely in-frame clones and lacks some. The top ten clones hold under 4% of a sample with about 64,000 clones, approximately 90% of them seen once. Material for sequencing was peripheral blood. Every receptor here comes from a man in his forties or fifties with active COVID-19. Both conserved end residues are part of each CDR3. The D gene is left open where the match is weak. Clone size is given for some rows only: seen once, a few or many times, or a class if the clone is expanded.

cdr3_aa	j_call	d_call	v_call	clone_size
CASSYDRSSYNEQFF	TRBJ2-1	-	TRBV7-3	-
CSASSSGGPLLTDTQYF	TRBJ2-3	TRBD2	TRBV20-1	-
CASSLRAGVAYEQYF	TRBJ2-7	TRBD2	TRBV11-2	-
CASSSQGTGIYNEQFF	TRBJ2-1	TRBD1	TRBV2	once
CASPGDLEGGTQYF	TRBJ2-3	-	TRBV18	-
CASSIGQEDTEAFF	TRBJ1-1	TRBD1	TRBV7-6	once
CASGQGEYGYTF	TRBJ1-2	TRBD1	TRBV28	-
CAWSVTGGETQYF	TRBJ2-5	TRBD2	TRBV30	-
CASSPVSDRSYEQYF	TRBJ2-7	-	TRBV28	-
CASSIPRGLAGGPYEQYF	TRBJ2-7	TRBD2	TRBV19	-
CASSLMGLAGGPAGELFF	TRBJ2-2	TRBD2	TRBV27	-
CASSLTSGGEDTQYF	TRBJ2-3	TRBD2	TRBV11-2	-
CASSLGLAGNQPQHF	TRBJ1-5	-	TRBV28	-
CASSLGSRVGVTEAFF	TRBJ1-1	-	TRBV5-5	-
CASRFQGLPEQYF	TRBJ2-7	-	TRBV6-5	-